Listed below are T cell receptor beta chains from one sample, sequenced in a study of T cell responses to AZD1222 COVID-19 vaccine. TCRdb keeps only in-frame clones here, not all; method: immunoSEQ multiplex PCR. The sample lists around 100,000 clones; roughly 85% were seen once. The material sequenced was peripheral blood, taken 28 days after the second AZD1222 dose. Source of these receptors: an adult who received the AZD1222 COVID-19 vaccine. CDR3s include the opening cysteine and the closing phenylalanine or tryptophan. The D gene is left open where the match is weak. Size is stated for part of the rows, as once, few or many counts, or as a class when the clone is expanded.

V gene: TRBV15; D gene: NA; J gene: TRBJ2-7; clone size: NA; CDR3 DNA: TGTGCCACCAGTCAGCGGAGTACCTACGAGCAGTACTTC; CDR3 protein: CATSQRSTYEQYF
V gene: TRBV9; D gene: NA; J gene: TRBJ1-1; clone size: NA; CDR3 DNA: TGTGCCAGCAGCGGAGGGACTCGACCTCTCACTGAAGCTTTCTTT; CDR3 protein: CASSGGTRPLTEAFF
V gene: TRBV5-6; D gene: NA; J gene: TRBJ2-7; clone size: few; CDR3 DNA: TGTGCCAGCAGCTTGGTAGCTAGCATGAGCTCCTACGAGCAGTACTTC; CDR3 protein: CASSLVASMSSYEQYF
V gene: TRBV10-1; D gene: NA; J gene: TRBJ1-1; clone size: NA; CDR3 DNA: TGCGCCAGCAGTGCAACAGGGACTGAAGCTTTCTTT; CDR3 protein: CASSATGTEAFF
V gene: TRBV5-5; D gene: TRBD1; J gene: TRBJ2-1; clone size: NA; CDR3 DNA: TGTGCCAGCAGCTTGTTACCCCAGGACAGGGGCTACAATGAGCAGTTCTTC; CDR3 protein: CASSLLPQDRGYNEQFF
V gene: TRBV14; D gene: NA; J gene: TRBJ1-1; clone size: NA; CDR3 DNA: TGTGCCAGCAGCCAAGATTGGCCGAAAGGGACTGAAGCTTTCTTT; CDR3 protein: CASSQDWPKGTEAFF
V gene: TRBV24-1; D gene: NA; J gene: TRBJ2-5; clone size: NA; CDR3 DNA: TGTGCCACCAGTGATTTTCCCGGGGCTCGGCAAGAGACCCAGTACTTC; CDR3 protein: CATSDFPGARQETQYF
V gene: TRBV4-1; D gene: NA; J gene: TRBJ2-5; clone size: NA; CDR3 DNA: TGCGCCAGCAGCCATGCTACCCCAGGGGCGACCCAGTACTTC; CDR3 protein: CASSHATPGATQYF
V gene: TRBV28; D gene: NA; J gene: TRBJ2-7; clone size: NA; CDR3 DNA: TGTGCCAGCAGCCCCCTGAGACAGAGGTTCGGGCAGTACTTC; CDR3 protein: CASSPLRQRFGQYF
V gene: TRBV18; D gene: NA; J gene: TRBJ2-5; clone size: once; CDR3 DNA: TGTGCCAGCTCACCCGCGGGCCAAGAGGGAGAGACCCAGTACTTC; CDR3 protein: CASSPAGQEGETQYF
V gene: TRBV20-1; D gene: NA; J gene: TRBJ1-1; clone size: NA; CDR3 DNA: TGCAGTGCTAGTTCGTTTAACAGCGAGTCAGTTGAAGCTTTCTTT; CDR3 protein: CSASSFNSESVEAFF
V gene: TRBV28; D gene: TRBD2; J gene: TRBJ2-5; clone size: once; CDR3 DNA: TGTGCCAGCAGTTCGCGAGTCAGCGGGAGGGCAGAGACCCAGTACTTC; CDR3 protein: CASSSRVSGRAETQYF
V gene: TRBV5-4; D gene: NA; J gene: TRBJ2-1; clone size: NA; CDR3 DNA: TGTGCCAGCAGCGTGTCCTCCGAGCAGTTCTTC; CDR3 protein: CASSVSSEQFF
V gene: TRBV28; D gene: NA; J gene: TRBJ2-4; clone size: once; CDR3 DNA: TGTGCCAGCAGTTTAGGGGAAGGACTAGCCAAAAACATTCAGTACTTC; CDR3 protein: CASSLGEGLAKNIQYF
V gene: TRBV12-3/TRBV12-4; D gene: NA; J gene: TRBJ2-7; clone size: NA; CDR3 DNA: TGTGCCAGCAGTTTAACCAATTGGGGAAAGTACTTC; CDR3 protein: CASSLTNWGKYF
V gene: TRBV19; D gene: NA; J gene: TRBJ2-7; clone size: NA; CDR3 DNA: TGTGCCATCTCAACCTCTACAGGGTCGGAGCAGTACTTC; CDR3 protein: CAISTSTGSEQYF
V gene: TRBV27; D gene: NA; J gene: TRBJ2-7; clone size: NA; CDR3 DNA: TGTGCCAGCAGACCATACTTGCCACCGAAGACCTACGAGCAGTACTTC; CDR3 protein: CASRPYLPPKTYEQYF
V gene: TRBV16; D gene: NA; J gene: TRBJ1-4; clone size: NA; CDR3 DNA: TGTGCCAGCAGCCAATCTGTCAGTAATCGGGGAACTAATGAAAAACTGTTTTTT; CDR3 protein: CASSQSVSNRGTNEKLFF
V gene: TRBV7-2; D gene: NA; J gene: TRBJ2-5; clone size: few; CDR3 DNA: TGTGCCAGCAGCTATCTACTAGTTGGAGAGACCCAGTACTTC; CDR3 protein: CASSYLLVGETQYF
V gene: TRBV19; D gene: TRBD1; J gene: TRBJ1-4; clone size: NA; CDR3 DNA: TGTGCCAGTAGTCGGGGACAGGGTGCAGTCAATGAAAAACTGTTTTTT; CDR3 protein: CASSRGQGAVNEKLFF
V gene: TRBV27; D gene: TRBD2; J gene: TRBJ2-3; clone size: NA; CDR3 DNA: TGTGCCAGCAGTTTAACTAGCGGGAGTTCCGATACGCAGTATTTT; CDR3 protein: CASSLTSGSSDTQYF
V gene: TRBV2; D gene: NA; J gene: TRBJ2-5; clone size: few; CDR3 DNA: TGTGCCAGCAGTGAGCTCGTGGAGACCCAGTACTTC; CDR3 protein: CASSELVETQYF
V gene: TRBV5-4; D gene: TRBD1; J gene: TRBJ1-6; clone size: NA; CDR3 DNA: TGTGCCAGCAGCCAGGACAGGGGGAATTCACCCCTCCACTTT; CDR3 protein: CASSQDRGNSPLHF
V gene: TRBV3-1/TRBV3-2; D gene: TRBD2; J gene: TRBJ2-3; clone size: few; CDR3 DNA: TGTGCCAGCAGCCAAGCAACTAGCGGGAGTATCGGCACAGATACGCAGTATTTT; CDR3 protein: CASSQATSGSIGTDTQYF
V gene: TRBV28; D gene: NA; J gene: TRBJ2-7; clone size: NA; CDR3 DNA: TGTGCCAGCAGGGATTACAGGGAAATGGACGAGCAGTACTTC; CDR3 protein: CASRDYREMDEQYF
V gene: TRBV5-1; D gene: NA; J gene: TRBJ2-5; clone size: NA; CDR3 DNA: TGCGCCAGCAGCTTCTCAAGAGGTCTGGGGAGAGAGACCCAGTACTTC; CDR3 protein: CASSFSRGLGRETQYF
V gene: TRBV10-3; D gene: NA; J gene: TRBJ1-3; clone size: once; CDR3 DNA: TGTGCCATCAAGGGGGGATCTGGAAACACCATATATTTT; CDR3 protein: CAIKGGSGNTIYF
V gene: TRBV7-6; D gene: NA; J gene: TRBJ1-5; clone size: NA; CDR3 DNA: TGTGCCAGCAGCAGATGGGGGAATAGCAATCAGCCCCAGCATTTT; CDR3 protein: CASSRWGNSNQPQHF
V gene: TRBV19; D gene: NA; J gene: TRBJ1-5; clone size: NA; CDR3 DNA: TGTGCCAGTAGTGAAAAGGGTATCCTAAATCAGCCCCAGCATTTT; CDR3 protein: CASSEKGILNQPQHF
V gene: TRBV6-5; D gene: TRBD1; J gene: TRBJ1-1; clone size: once; CDR3 DNA: TGTGCCAGCAGCCGGGACAGCAACACTGAAGCTTTCTTT; CDR3 protein: CASSRDSNTEAFF
V gene: TRBV5-1; D gene: TRBD2; J gene: TRBJ2-7; clone size: NA; CDR3 DNA: TGCGCCAGCGACCCGGGACTAGCGGGTGCCTACGAGCAGTACTTC; CDR3 protein: CASDPGLAGAYEQYF
V gene: TRBV9; D gene: NA; J gene: TRBJ2-1; clone size: NA; CDR3 DNA: TGTGCCAGCAGCGTAGAGGGACAATACTACAATGAGCAGTTCTTC; CDR3 protein: CASSVEGQYYNEQFF
V gene: TRBV4-1; D gene: NA; J gene: TRBJ1-2; clone size: NA; CDR3 DNA: TGCGCCAGCAGCCAAGGAAGGGGTGGCTACACCTTC; CDR3 protein: CASSQGRGGYTF
V gene: TRBV7-9; D gene: TRBD1; J gene: TRBJ1-2; clone size: NA; CDR3 DNA: TGTGCCAGCAGCCCCTGGGGACAGGGGGCGAAGGGCTACACCTTC; CDR3 protein: CASSPWGQGAKGYTF
V gene: TRBV5-1; D gene: NA; J gene: TRBJ2-1; clone size: once; CDR3 DNA: TGCGCCAGCAGCTTGGAGGCCCATGAGCAGTTCTTC; CDR3 protein: CASSLEAHEQFF
V gene: TRBV2; D gene: TRBD1; J gene: TRBJ1-5; clone size: NA; CDR3 DNA: TGTGCCAGCACCACCGGGACAGCTAGCAATCAGCCCCAGCATTTT; CDR3 protein: CASTTGTASNQPQHF
V gene: TRBV18; D gene: NA; J gene: TRBJ1-2; clone size: NA; CDR3 DNA: TGTGCCAGCTCACCCTCCGGACAGACCTCCTATGGCTACACCTTC; CDR3 protein: CASSPSGQTSYGYTF
V gene: TRBV28; D gene: NA; J gene: TRBJ2-2; clone size: NA; CDR3 DNA: TGTGCCAGCAAGGGGGGCACCGGGGAGCTGTTTTTT; CDR3 protein: CASKGGTGELFF
V gene: TRBV27; D gene: NA; J gene: TRBJ2-3; clone size: NA; CDR3 DNA: TGTGCCAGCAGTTTTTTGGGGACAGATACGCAGTATTTT; CDR3 protein: CASSFLGTDTQYF
V gene: TRBV18; D gene: NA; J gene: TRBJ1-1; clone size: few; CDR3 DNA: TGTGCCAGCTCACCGCCGGGGGCTGAAACTGAAGCTTTCTTT; CDR3 protein: CASSPPGAETEAFF
V gene: TRBV7-2; D gene: NA; J gene: TRBJ1-5; clone size: NA; CDR3 DNA: TGTGCCAGCAGCTTAGACAGCCCGGGGCCCCAGCATTTT; CDR3 protein: CASSLDSPGPQHF
V gene: TRBV6-5; D gene: NA; J gene: TRBJ1-2; clone size: NA; CDR3 DNA: TGTGCCAGCAGTTACTCGACAGGTCGACTAAATGGCTACACCTTC; CDR3 protein: CASSYSTGRLNGYTF
V gene: TRBV15; D gene: NA; J gene: TRBJ1-2; clone size: NA; CDR3 DNA: TGTGCCACCAGCAGAGATCCCCCCCACGCTCTTAACCATGGCTACACCTTC; CDR3 protein: CATSRDPPHALNHGYTF
V gene: TRBV20-1; D gene: NA; J gene: TRBJ2-1; clone size: NA; CDR3 DNA: TGCAGTGCTAGTAACCAGTACAATGAGCAGTTCTTC; CDR3 protein: CSASNQYNEQFF
V gene: TRBV2; D gene: NA; J gene: TRBJ2-2; clone size: NA; CDR3 DNA: TGTGCCAGCAGTGAAGCTCGGGGGCAGGCCGGGGAGCTGTTTTTT; CDR3 protein: CASSEARGQAGELFF
V gene: TRBV9; D gene: TRBD2; J gene: TRBJ2-3; clone size: NA; CDR3 DNA: TGTGCCAGCAGCGTAGCTAGCGGGAGGGCAGATACGCAGTATTTT; CDR3 protein: CASSVASGRADTQYF
V gene: TRBV6-5; D gene: TRBD1; J gene: TRBJ1-5; clone size: NA; CDR3 DNA: TGTGCCAGCGGACAGGGACACCAGCCCCAGCATTTT; CDR3 protein: CASGQGHQPQHF
V gene: TRBV29-1; D gene: TRBD2; J gene: TRBJ2-2; clone size: NA; CDR3 DNA: TGCAGCGTCGTGACTAGCGGGAGGTCTGCCGGGGAGCTGTTTTTT; CDR3 protein: CSVVTSGRSAGELFF
V gene: TRBV6-5; D gene: TRBD1; J gene: TRBJ2-7; clone size: NA; CDR3 DNA: TGTGCCAGCAGTACAGGGGACCAGGATGAGCAGTACTTC; CDR3 protein: CASSTGDQDEQYF
V gene: TRBV29-1; D gene: NA; J gene: TRBJ2-7; clone size: NA; CDR3 DNA: TGCAGCGTGGTCATAGCGGCCGGAGGCGAGCAGTACTTC; CDR3 protein: CSVVIAAGGEQYF
V gene: TRBV6-5; D gene: NA; J gene: TRBJ2-7; clone size: NA; CDR3 DNA: TGTGCCAGCAGTTACTCCAAGCCCACCGACGAGCAGTACTTC; CDR3 protein: CASSYSKPTDEQYF
V gene: TRBV4-2; D gene: NA; J gene: TRBJ2-3; clone size: once; CDR3 DNA: TGTGCCAGCAGCCAAGAATGGGCGGGAAGCACAGATACGCAGTATTTT; CDR3 protein: CASSQEWAGSTDTQYF
V gene: TRBV10-1; D gene: TRBD1; J gene: TRBJ2-7; clone size: NA; CDR3 DNA: TGCGCCAGCAGTGAGAGGACAGGGGGCGTCGAGCAGTACTTC; CDR3 protein: CASSERTGGVEQYF
V gene: TRBV6-1; D gene: TRBD2; J gene: TRBJ2-3; clone size: NA; CDR3 DNA: TGTGCCAGCAGTGAAGCGCTAGCGGGAGGCACAGATACGCAGTATTTT; CDR3 protein: CASSEALAGGTDTQYF
V gene: TRBV7-9; D gene: NA; J gene: TRBJ1-6; clone size: NA; CDR3 DNA: TGTGCCAGCAGCTTAAGAGCAGGGAAGGATTCACCCCTCCACTTT; CDR3 protein: CASSLRAGKDSPLHF
V gene: TRBV7-6; D gene: TRBD1; J gene: TRBJ2-5; clone size: NA; CDR3 DNA: TGTGCCAGCAGCTTCCCGAGGACAGGGGGCAACCAAGAGACCCAGTACTTC; CDR3 protein: CASSFPRTGGNQETQYF
V gene: TRBV18; D gene: NA; J gene: TRBJ1-1; clone size: NA; CDR3 DNA: TGTGCCAGCTCACCACCTAGTATGGGGCCCGGCGCTGAAGCTTTCTTT; CDR3 protein: CASSPPSMGPGAEAFF
V gene: TRBV5-1; D gene: NA; J gene: TRBJ1-4; clone size: NA; CDR3 DNA: TGCGCCAGCAGCTGGGGACGGGAGAATGAAAAACTGTTTTTT; CDR3 protein: CASSWGRENEKLFF
V gene: TRBV19; D gene: NA; J gene: TRBJ1-5; clone size: NA; CDR3 DNA: TGTGCCAGTAGTCCCCCGGGGCAGCCCCAGCATTTT; CDR3 protein: CASSPPGQPQHF